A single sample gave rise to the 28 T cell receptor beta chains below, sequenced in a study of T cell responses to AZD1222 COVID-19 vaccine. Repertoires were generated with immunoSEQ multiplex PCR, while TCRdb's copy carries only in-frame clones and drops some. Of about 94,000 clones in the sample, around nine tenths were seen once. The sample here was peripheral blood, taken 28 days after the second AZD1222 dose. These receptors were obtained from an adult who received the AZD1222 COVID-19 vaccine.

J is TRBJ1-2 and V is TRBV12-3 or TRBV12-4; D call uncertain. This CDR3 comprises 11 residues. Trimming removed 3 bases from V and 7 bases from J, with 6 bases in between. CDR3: CASSLGTGYTF. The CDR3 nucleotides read TGTGCCAGCAGTTTGGGAACTGGCTACACCTTC.

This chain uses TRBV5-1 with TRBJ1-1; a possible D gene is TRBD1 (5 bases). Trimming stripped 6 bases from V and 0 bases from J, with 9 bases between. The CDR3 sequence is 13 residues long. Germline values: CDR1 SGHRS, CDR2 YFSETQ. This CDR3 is CASNKDMNTEAFF. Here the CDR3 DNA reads TGCGCCAGCAATAAGGACATGAACACTGAAGCTTTCTTT.

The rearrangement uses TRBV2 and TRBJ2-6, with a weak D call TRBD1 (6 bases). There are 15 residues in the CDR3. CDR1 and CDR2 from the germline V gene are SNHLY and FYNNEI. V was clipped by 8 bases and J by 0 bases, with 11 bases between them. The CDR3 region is CASRQASSGANVLTF. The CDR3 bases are TGTGCCAGCCGACAGGCCTCCTCTGGGGCCAACGTCCTGACTTTC.

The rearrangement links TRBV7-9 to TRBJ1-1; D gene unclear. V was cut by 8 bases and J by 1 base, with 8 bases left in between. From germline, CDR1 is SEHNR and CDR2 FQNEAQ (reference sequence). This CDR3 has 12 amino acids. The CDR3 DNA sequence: TGTGCCAGCCGTTCGGCGAACACTGAAGCTTTCTTT. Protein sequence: CASRSANTEAFF.

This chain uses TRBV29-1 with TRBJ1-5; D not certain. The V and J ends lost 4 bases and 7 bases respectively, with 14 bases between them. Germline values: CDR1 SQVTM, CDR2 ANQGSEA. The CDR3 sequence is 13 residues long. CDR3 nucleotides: TGCAGCGTTGGAGCTGGCCGAGGGCAGCCCCAGCATTTT. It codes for CSVGAGRGQPQHF.

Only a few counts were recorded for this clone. The CDR3 DNA sequence: TGTGCCAGCGGGATACCAGGCTATGGCTACACCTTC. This gives the protein CASGIPGYGYTF. V and J are TRBV7-2 and TRBJ1-2; D is unresolved. CDR1 is SGHTA, CDR2 FQGNSA, per germline. This CDR3 comprises 12 residues. Trimming pared 8 bases from V and 4 bases from J, leaving 11 bases between.

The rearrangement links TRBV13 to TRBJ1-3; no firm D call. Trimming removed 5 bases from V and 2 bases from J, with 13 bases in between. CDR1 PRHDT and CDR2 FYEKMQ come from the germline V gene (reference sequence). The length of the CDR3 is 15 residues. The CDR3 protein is CASSPAGLPGNTIYF. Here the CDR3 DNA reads TGTGCCAGCAGCCCGGCAGGCCTCCCTGGAAACACCATATATTTT. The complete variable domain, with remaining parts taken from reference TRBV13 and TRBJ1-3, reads AAGVIQSPRHLIKEKRETATLKCYPIPRHDTVYWYQQGPGQDPQFLISFYEKMQSDKGSIPDRFSAQQFSDYHSELNMSSLELGDSALYFCASSPAGLPGNTIYFGEGSWLTVV.

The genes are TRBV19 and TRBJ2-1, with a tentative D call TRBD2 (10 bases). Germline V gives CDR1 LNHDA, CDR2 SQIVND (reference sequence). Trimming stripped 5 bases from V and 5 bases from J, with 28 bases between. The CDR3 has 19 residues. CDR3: CASSPRGTGSLAGDNEQFF. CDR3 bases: TGTGCCAGTAGTCCCCGGGGGACAGGGTCCCTAGCGGGAGACAATGAGCAGTTCTTC.

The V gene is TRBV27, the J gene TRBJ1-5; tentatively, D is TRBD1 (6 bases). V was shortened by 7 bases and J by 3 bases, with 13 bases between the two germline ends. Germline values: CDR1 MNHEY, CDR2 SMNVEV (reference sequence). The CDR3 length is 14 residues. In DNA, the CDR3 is TGTGCCAGCAATCCTGGGGGCCCCAATCAGCCCCAGCATTTT. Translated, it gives CASNPGGPNQPQHF.

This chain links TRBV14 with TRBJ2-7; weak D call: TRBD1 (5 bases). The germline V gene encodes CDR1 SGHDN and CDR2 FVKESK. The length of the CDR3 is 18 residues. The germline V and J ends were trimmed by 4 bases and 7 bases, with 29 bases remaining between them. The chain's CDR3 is CASSRVLGRGRRFGEQYF. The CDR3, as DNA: TGTGCCAGCAGCCGCGTTTTGGGTAGGGGCAGGAGATTTGGGGAGCAGTACTTC.

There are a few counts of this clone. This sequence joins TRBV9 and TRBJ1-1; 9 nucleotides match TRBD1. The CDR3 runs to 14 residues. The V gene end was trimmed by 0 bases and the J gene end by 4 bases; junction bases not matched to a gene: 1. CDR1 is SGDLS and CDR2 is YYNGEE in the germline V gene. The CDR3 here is CASSVGTGATEAFF. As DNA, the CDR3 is TGTGCCAGCAGCGTAGGGACAGGGGCCACTGAAGCTTTCTTT.

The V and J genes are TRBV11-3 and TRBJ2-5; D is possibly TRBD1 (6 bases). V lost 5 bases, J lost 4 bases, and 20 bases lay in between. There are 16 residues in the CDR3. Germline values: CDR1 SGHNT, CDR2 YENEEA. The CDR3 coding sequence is TGTGCCAGCAGCCCTAGTTGGGGGCGGCAGGGAGAGACCCAGTACTTC. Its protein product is CASSPSWGRQGETQYF.

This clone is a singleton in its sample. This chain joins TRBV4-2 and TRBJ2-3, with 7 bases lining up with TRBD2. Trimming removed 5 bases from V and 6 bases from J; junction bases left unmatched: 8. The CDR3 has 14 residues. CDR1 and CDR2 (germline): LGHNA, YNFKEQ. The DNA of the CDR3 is TGTGCCAGCAGCAGGGCGGGAGAAGGGGATACGCAGTATTTT. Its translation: CASSRAGEGDTQYF.

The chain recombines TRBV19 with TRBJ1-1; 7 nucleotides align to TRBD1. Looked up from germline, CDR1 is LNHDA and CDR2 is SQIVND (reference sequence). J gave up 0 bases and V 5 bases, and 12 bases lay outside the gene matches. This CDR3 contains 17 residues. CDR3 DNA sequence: TGTGCCAGTAGTTTGGTCCCGGGACAGTTTTTGAACACTGAAGCTTTCTTT. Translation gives CASSLVPGQFLNTEAFF. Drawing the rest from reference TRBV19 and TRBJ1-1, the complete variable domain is DGGITQSPKYLFRKEGQNVTLSCEQNLNHDAMYWYRQDPGQGLRLIYYSQIVNDFQKGDIAEGYSVSREKKESFPLTVTSAQKNPTAFYLCASSLVPGQFLNTEAFFGQGTRLTVV.

The CDR3 is CASSQDAGQGNQPQHF. The DNA for the CDR3 is TGTGCCAGCAGCCAAGATGCGGGGCAGGGTAATCAGCCCCAGCATTTT. This chain joins TRBV4-2 and TRBJ1-5; D might be TRBD1 (5 bases). The germline V gene has CDR1 LGHNA and CDR2 YNFKEQ. This CDR3 spans 16 amino acids. V was pared by 0 bases and J by 4 bases, with 13 bases between.

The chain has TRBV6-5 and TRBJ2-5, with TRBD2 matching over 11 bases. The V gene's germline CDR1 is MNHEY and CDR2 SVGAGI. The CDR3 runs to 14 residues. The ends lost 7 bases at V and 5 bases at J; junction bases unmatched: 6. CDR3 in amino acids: CASTQTSGAETQYF. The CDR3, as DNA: TGTGCCAGCACGCAGACTAGCGGGGCGGAGACCCAGTACTTC.

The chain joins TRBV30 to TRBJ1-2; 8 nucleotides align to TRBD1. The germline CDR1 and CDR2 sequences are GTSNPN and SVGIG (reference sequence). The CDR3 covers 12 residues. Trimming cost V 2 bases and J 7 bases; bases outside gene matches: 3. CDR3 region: CAWSPGQAGYTF. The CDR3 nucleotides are TGTGCCTGGAGTCCGGGACAGGCTGGCTACACCTTC.

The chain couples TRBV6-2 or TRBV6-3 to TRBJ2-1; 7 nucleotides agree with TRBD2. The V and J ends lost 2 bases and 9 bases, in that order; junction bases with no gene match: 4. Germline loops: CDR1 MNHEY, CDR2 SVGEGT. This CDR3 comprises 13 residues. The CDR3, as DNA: TGTGCCAGCAGTTACAGCTCTAGCGGTGAGCAGTTCTTC. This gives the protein CASSYSSSGEQFF.

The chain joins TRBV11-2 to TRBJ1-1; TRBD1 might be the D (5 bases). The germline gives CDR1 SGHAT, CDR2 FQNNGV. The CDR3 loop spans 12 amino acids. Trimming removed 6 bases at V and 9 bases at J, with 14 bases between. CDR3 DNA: TGTGCCAGCAGTAGAGGGGAGACACAAGCTTTCTTT. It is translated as CASSRGETQAFF.

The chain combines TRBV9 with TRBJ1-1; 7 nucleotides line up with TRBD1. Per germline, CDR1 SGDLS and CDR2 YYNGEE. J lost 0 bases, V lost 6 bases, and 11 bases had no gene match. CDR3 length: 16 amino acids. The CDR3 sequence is CASTRQGSSLNTEAFF. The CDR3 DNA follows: TGTGCCAGCACCAGACAGGGCTCGAGTTTGAACACTGAAGCTTTCTTT.

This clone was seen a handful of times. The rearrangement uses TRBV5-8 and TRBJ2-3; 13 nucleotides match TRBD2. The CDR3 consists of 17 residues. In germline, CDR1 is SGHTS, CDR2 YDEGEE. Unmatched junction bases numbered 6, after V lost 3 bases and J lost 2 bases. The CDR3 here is CASSSTGLAGFTDTQYF. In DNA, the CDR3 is TGTGCCAGCAGCTCGACGGGACTAGCGGGGTTCACAGATACGCAGTATTTT.

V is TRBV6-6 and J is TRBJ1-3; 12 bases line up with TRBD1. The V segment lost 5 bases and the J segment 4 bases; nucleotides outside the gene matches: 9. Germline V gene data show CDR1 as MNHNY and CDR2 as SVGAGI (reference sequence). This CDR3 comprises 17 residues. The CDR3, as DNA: TGTGCCAGCAGTCCCGGGACAGGGGGCGCGGGAGGAAACACCATATATTTT. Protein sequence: CASSPGTGGAGGNTIYF.

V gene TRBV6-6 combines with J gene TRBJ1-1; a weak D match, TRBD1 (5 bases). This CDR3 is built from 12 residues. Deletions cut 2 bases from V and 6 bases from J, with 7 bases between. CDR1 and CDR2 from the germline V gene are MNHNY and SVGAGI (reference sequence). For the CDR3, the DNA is TGTGCCAGCAGTTACCAGGGTGCTGAAGCTTTCTTT. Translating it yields CASSYQGAEAFF.

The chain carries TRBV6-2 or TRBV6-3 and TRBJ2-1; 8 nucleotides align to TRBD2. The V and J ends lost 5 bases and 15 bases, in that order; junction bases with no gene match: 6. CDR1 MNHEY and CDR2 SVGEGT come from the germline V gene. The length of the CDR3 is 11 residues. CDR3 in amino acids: CASSPGLGLFF. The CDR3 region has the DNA TGTGCCAGCAGTCCGGGACTAGGCCTGTTCTTC.

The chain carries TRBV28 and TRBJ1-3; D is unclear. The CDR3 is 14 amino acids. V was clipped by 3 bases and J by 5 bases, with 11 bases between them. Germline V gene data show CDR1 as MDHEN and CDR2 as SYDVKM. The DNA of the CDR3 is TGTGCCAGCAGTTTTTCGGGCGAAAGAAACACCATATATTTT. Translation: CASSFSGERNTIYF.

The CDR3 here is CASRTYTGANTEAFF. As DNA, the CDR3 is TGTGCCAGCAGGACTTACACAGGGGCGAACACTGAAGCTTTCTTT. The rearrangement joins TRBV27 to TRBJ1-1, with 7 nucleotides matching TRBD1. Trimming at V came to 6 bases and at J to 1 base, leaving 8 bases not matched to a gene. Germline V gives CDR1 MNHEY, CDR2 SMNVEV (reference sequence). This CDR3 is built from 15 residues.

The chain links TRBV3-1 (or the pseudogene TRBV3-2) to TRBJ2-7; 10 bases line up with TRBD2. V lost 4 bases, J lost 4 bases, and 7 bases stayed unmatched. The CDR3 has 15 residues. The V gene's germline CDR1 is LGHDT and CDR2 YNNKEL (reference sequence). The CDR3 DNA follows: TGTGCCAGCAGCCGCGGACTAGCGGAGACTTACGAGCAGTACTTC. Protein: CASSRGLAETYEQYF.

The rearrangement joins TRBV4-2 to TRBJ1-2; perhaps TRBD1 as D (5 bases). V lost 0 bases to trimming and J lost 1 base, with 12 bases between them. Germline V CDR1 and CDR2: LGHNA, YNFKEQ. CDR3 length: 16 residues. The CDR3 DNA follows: TGTGCCAGCAGCCAAGACGCGGGGACTGTTAACTATGGCTACACCTTC. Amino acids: CASSQDAGTVNYGYTF.